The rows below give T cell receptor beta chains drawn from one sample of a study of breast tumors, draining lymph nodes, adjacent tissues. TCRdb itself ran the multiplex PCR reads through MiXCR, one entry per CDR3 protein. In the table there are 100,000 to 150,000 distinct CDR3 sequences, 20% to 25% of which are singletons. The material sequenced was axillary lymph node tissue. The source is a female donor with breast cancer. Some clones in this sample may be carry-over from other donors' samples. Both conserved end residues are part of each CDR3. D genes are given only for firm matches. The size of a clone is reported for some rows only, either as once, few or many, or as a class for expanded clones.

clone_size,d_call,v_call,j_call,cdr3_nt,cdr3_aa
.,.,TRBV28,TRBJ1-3,TGTGCCAGCACCTTGGACAACTCTGGAAACACCATATATTTT,CASTLDNSGNTIYF
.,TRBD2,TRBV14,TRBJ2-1,TGTGCCAGCAGCCAGGGACTAGCGGGGTACAATGAGCAGTTCTTC,CASSQGLAGYNEQFF
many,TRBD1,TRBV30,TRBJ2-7,TGTGCCTGGAGTCCCGGACAGGGCTACGAGCAGTACTTC,CAWSPGQGYEQYF
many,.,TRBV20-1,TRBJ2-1,TGCAGTGCTACCTACCAAGATAATGAGCAGTTCTTC,CSATYQDNEQFF
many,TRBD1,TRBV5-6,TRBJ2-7,TGTGCCAGCAGCTTTCGGACAGGGAACAGTGAGCAGTACTTC,CASSFRTGNSEQYF
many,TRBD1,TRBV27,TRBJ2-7,TGTGCCAGCTCACTGACAGGGCAAAGCGAGCAGTACTTC,CASSLTGQSEQYF
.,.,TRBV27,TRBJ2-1,TGTGCCAGCAGTCCCTATCGGGGGTCTTACAATGAGCAGTTCTTC,CASSPYRGSYNEQFF
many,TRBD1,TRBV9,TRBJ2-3,TGTGCCAGCAGCGTAGGCACAGGGGTCGATACGCAGTATTTT,CASSVGTGVDTQYF
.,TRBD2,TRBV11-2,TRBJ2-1,TGTGCCAGCAAGCCGGCAGCGGGAGTTGGGCGTGGGCAGTTCTTC,CASKPAAGVGRGQFF
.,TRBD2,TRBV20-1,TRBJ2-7,TGCAGTGCTCCTAGCGGCCTTAGCTCCTACGAGCAGTACTTC,CSAPSGLSSYEQYF
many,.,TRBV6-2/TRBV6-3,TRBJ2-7,TGTGCCAGCAGTACCTCAGGGAGGAACGAGCAGTACTTC,CASSTSGRNEQYF
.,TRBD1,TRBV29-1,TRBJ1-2,TGCAGCGTTGAATCGGACAGGGGGCTCGGCTACACCTTC,CSVESDRGLGYTF
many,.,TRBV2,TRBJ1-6,TGTGCCAGCAGCTCAGAAGGGAATAATTCACCCCTCCACTTT,CASSSEGNNSPLHF
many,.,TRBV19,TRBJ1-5,TGTGCCAGTAGTATTCGGCTGCTTAGCAATCAGCCCCAGCATTTT,CASSIRLLSNQPQHF
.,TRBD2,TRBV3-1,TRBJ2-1,TGTGCCAGCAGCCAAGATAAAGGACTAGCGGGAGGGCGCGAGCAGTTCTTC,CASSQDKGLAGGREQFF
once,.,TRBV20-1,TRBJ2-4,TGCAGTGCTAGAGAGCGCGACGGCCGGGGGAACATTCAGTACTTC,CSARERDGRGNIQYF
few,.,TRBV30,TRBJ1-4,TGTGCCTGGAGTCTGGACCTTTCGAATGAAAAACTGTTTTTT,CAWSLDLSNEKLFF
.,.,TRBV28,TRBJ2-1,TGTGCCAGCATAACAGGGACGGCTAGGAATGAGCAGTTCTTC,CASITGTARNEQFF
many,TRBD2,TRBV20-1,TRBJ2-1,TGCAGTGCGCGGCTAGCGGTCTTCAATGAGCAGTTCTTC,CSARLAVFNEQFF
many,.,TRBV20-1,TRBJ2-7,TGCAGTGCCAAAAGACAGAACTCCTACGAGCAGTACTTC,CSAKRQNSYEQYF
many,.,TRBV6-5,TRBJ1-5,TGTGCCAGCAGTTACTCAGAGAATCAGCCCCAGCATTTT,CASSYSENQPQHF
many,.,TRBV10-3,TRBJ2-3,TGTGCCATCAGTGGACAGAGCACAGATACGCAGTATTTT,CAISGQSTDTQYF
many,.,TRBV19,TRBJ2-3,TGTGCCAGTAGTCTACTTAGCACAGATACGCAGTATTTT,CASSLLSTDTQYF
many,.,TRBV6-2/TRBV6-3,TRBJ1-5,TGTGCCAGCAGTTACTCAAGGGGCCAGCCCCAGCATTTT,CASSYSRGQPQHF
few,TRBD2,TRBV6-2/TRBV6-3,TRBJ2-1,TGTGCCAGCCTCGACAGGGGACTAGCGGGGGCTGAGCAGTTCTTC,CASLDRGLAGAEQFF
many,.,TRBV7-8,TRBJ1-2,TGTGCCAGCAGCTTAGCTTCGTGGACAGTCGCCTATGGCTACACCTTC,CASSLASWTVAYGYTF
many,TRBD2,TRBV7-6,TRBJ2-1,TGTGCCAGCAGCTTAGATCCCGGGACTAGCGGGAGTGGACAGTTCTTC,CASSLDPGTSGSGQFF
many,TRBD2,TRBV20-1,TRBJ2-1,TGCAGTGCTAGAGACTTTAGCGGGAGGGCCTACAATGAGCAGTTCTTC,CSARDFSGRAYNEQFF
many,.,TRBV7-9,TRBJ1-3,TGTGCCAGCAGCTTAGGGCTTCCGGGACAACCTGGAAACACCATATATTTT,CASSLGLPGQPGNTIYF
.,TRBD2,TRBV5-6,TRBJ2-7,TGCGCCAGCAGCTTGATTTCTAGCGGGGGAAGTAAAGAGCAGTACTTC,CASSLISSGGSKEQYF
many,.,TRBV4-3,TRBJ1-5,TGCGCCAGCAGCCAAGACAGCAATCAGCCCCAGCATTTT,CASSQDSNQPQHF
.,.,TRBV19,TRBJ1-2,TGTGCCAGTAGTACGGCAGGGTGGGATAATGGCTGCACCTTC,CASSTAGWDNGCTF
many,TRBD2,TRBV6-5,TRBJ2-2,TGTGCCAGTCGGGGGGGGAACACCGGGGAGCTGTTTTTT,CASRGGNTGELFF
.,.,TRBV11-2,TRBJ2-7,TGTGCCAGCAGTCCGACACCGCCCTACGAGCAGTACTTC,CASSPTPPYEQYF